Listed below are T cell receptor beta chains from one sample, sequenced in a study of T-cell memory formation after mild COVID-19. TCRdb reprocessed the 5' RACE reads via MiXCR and lists one record per CDR3 protein. The table has tens of thousands of distinct CDR3 sequences, around 21% seen once; the top ten hold about 1.5%. Source material: PBMCs or a T cell subset sorted from them (not recorded which). All receptors derive from an adult who had mild COVID-19 (a few samples of this study predate the infection). Cell type and time point are not known. Both conserved end residues are part of each CDR3. A D gene is named only where the DNA matches it firmly. Expanded clones get a size class; other rows say once, few or many, or leave the size out.

CAWTATATNYGYTF TGTGCCTGGACCGCGACAGCAACAAACTATGGCTACACCTTC TRBJ1-2 many TRBV30 NA
CASIVGQGNSEQFF TGTGCCAGCATCGTCGGACAGGGAAACAGTGAGCAGTTCTTC TRBJ2-1 NA TRBV7-9 TRBD1
CSASLGGRNTEAFF TGCAGTGCCAGTTTGGGTGGCAGGAACACTGAAGCTTTCTTT TRBJ1-1 many TRBV20-1 NA
CASSYGLSPNNEQFF TGTGCCAGCAGTTACGGACTTTCCCCTAACAATGAGCAGTTCTTC TRBJ2-1 many TRBV6-2/TRBV6-3 NA
CASSRGTAYEQYF TGTGCCAGCAGCCGAGGAACGGCCTACGAGCAGTACTTC TRBJ2-7 NA TRBV7-9 NA
CSAEGQGVGYEQYF TGCAGCGCTGAGGGGCAGGGAGTAGGGTACGAGCAGTACTTC TRBJ2-7 many TRBV29-1 NA
CSAKDFRLSSYNEQFF TGCAGTGCTAAAGATTTCAGGCTTAGCTCCTACAATGAGCAGTTCTTC TRBJ2-1 many TRBV20-1 NA
CASSMDGFSYNEQFF TGTGCCAGCAGTATGGACGGGTTTTCCTACAATGAGCAGTTCTTC TRBJ2-1 many TRBV12-3/TRBV12-4 NA
CASSRLGTTQYF TGTGCCAGCAGCCGCTTAGGTACGACCCAGTACTTC TRBJ2-5 many TRBV3-1 NA
CASTVLSGDTEAFF TGTGCCAGCACCGTACTCAGCGGGGACACTGAAGCTTTCTTT TRBJ1-1 NA TRBV7-9 NA
CASSLDRDRGENEQFF TGTGCCAGCAGCTTAGACCGGGACAGGGGGGAGAATGAGCAGTTCTTC TRBJ2-1 NA TRBV7-9 TRBD1
CASRDPPYNEQFF TGTGCCAGCCGGGACCCACCCTACAATGAGCAGTTCTTC TRBJ2-1 many TRBV11-3 NA
CASSPPGLAGAYEQYF TGTGCCAGCAGCCCCCCGGGACTAGCGGGTGCTTACGAGCAGTACTTC TRBJ2-7 many TRBV14 TRBD2
CASSQETGRQPQHF TGTGCCAGCAGCCAAGAAACGGGACGTCAGCCCCAGCATTTT TRBJ1-5 many TRBV3-1 NA
CASSQAMISEQFF TGTGCCAGCAGCCAAGCGATGATAAGTGAGCAGTTCTTC TRBJ2-1 many TRBV3-1 NA
CASSKAVGGTEAFF TGTGCCAGTAGTAAGGCCGTCGGGGGCACTGAAGCTTTCTTT TRBJ1-1 few TRBV19 NA
CASSEWGRETQYF TGTGCCAGCAGTGAATGGGGAAGAGAGACCCAGTACTTC TRBJ2-5 many TRBV25-1 NA
CSVEVVRATGELFF TGCAGCGTTGAGGTGGTTAGGGCCACCGGGGAGCTGTTTTTT TRBJ2-2 many TRBV29-1 NA
CASGLFGGRAPDTQYF TGTGCTAGTGGTTTGTTCGGCGGGAGGGCCCCCGATACGCAGTATTTT TRBJ2-3 NA TRBV12-5 TRBD2
CASSFTSGSYEQYF TGTGCCAGCAGCTTCACTAGCGGCTCCTACGAGCAGTACTTC TRBJ2-7 medium-sized TRBV5-5 TRBD2
CASSLRVTDTQYF TGTGCCAGCAGTCTCAGGGTAACGGATACGCAGTATTTT TRBJ2-3 NA TRBV6-2/TRBV6-3 NA
CASSPNQETQYF TGTGCCAGCAGCCCTAACCAAGAGACCCAGTACTTC TRBJ2-5 many TRBV9 NA
CASSHSWGRAAGELFF TGCGCCAGCAGTCATTCGTGGGGGAGAGCGGCCGGGGAGCTGTTTTTT TRBJ2-2 many TRBV4-3 NA
CASSKGAGVRYGYTF TGTGCCAGCAGCAAAGGGGCAGGGGTCCGCTATGGCTACACCTTC TRBJ1-2 few TRBV21-1 NA
CASSLPGLAVQETQYF TGTGCCAGCAGTTTACCGGGACTAGCGGTCCAAGAGACCCAGTACTTC TRBJ2-5 NA TRBV11-2 TRBD2
CASSRGLAKNIQYF TGTGCCAGCAGTCGAGGGTTAGCCAAAAACATTCAGTACTTC TRBJ2-4 many TRBV6-2/TRBV6-3 NA
CASSLGLGVAPRNEQFF TGTGCTAGCAGCTTAGGACTGGGAGTAGCACCCCGAAATGAGCAGTTCTTC TRBJ2-1 once TRBV7-7 NA
CATGGHYGYTF TGTGCCACCGGGGGGCACTATGGCTACACCTTC TRBJ1-2 NA TRBV19 NA
CASSQDLAGVTDTQYF TGTGCCAGCAGCCAAGACCTAGCGGGGGTCACAGATACGCAGTATTTT TRBJ2-3 many TRBV4-2 TRBD2
CASSFNSVRRGEQYF TGTGCCAGCAGCTTTAATTCGGTGCGGCGGGGCGAGCAGTACTTC TRBJ2-7 many TRBV7-2 NA
CASSRKGGSRGLLLSSYNEQFF TGTGCCAGCAGCCGAAAAGGGGGGAGCAGGGGCCTATTACTTTCCTCCTACAATGAGCAGTTCTTC TRBJ2-1 many TRBV7-9 NA
CASSPGGIYEQYF TGCGCCAGCAGCCCCGGGGGGATCTACGAGCAGTACTTC TRBJ2-7 many TRBV5-1 TRBD2
CASSLVTSGRGVSDTQYF TGTGCCAGCAGCTTAGTAACCTCCGGCAGGGGCGTATCAGATACGCAGTATTTT TRBJ2-3 NA TRBV7-2 NA
CASSLGSNQPQHF TGCGCCAGCAGCTTGGGCAGCAATCAGCCCCAGCATTTT TRBJ1-5 medium-sized TRBV5-1 NA
CASSRQGATGTYGYTF TGTGCCAGCAGTCGTCAGGGGGCGACGGGTACCTATGGCTACACCTTC TRBJ1-2 many TRBV7-2 TRBD1
CASSSQGTEAFF TGTGCCAGCAGCTCGCAGGGTACTGAAGCTTTCTTT TRBJ1-1 many TRBV5-5 NA
CAVSLLTGELFF TGTGCCGTGTCCCTCCTCACCGGGGAGCTGTTTTTT TRBJ2-2 many TRBV30 NA
CATSRATDYHEAFF TGTGCCACCAGCAGAGCGACAGATTACCATGAAGCTTTCTTT TRBJ1-1 many TRBV15 NA
CASSVGTLGEQYF TGTGCCAGCAGCGTGGGGACTTTGGGCGAGCAGTACTTC TRBJ2-7 many TRBV5-4 NA
CASSLGAGTGELFF TGTGCCAGCAGCCTCGGGGCCGGCACCGGGGAGCTGTTTTTT TRBJ2-2 many TRBV3-1 NA
CASSRHGEQYF TGTGCCAGCAGTCGACACGGCGAGCAGTACTTC TRBJ2-7 medium-sized TRBV7-9 NA
CASKRLTEAFF TGTGCCAGCAAAAGACTAACTGAAGCTTTCTTT TRBJ1-1 many TRBV6-5 NA
CASSQPEGDTQYF TGTGCCAGCAGCCAGCCTGAGGGAGATACGCAGTATTTT TRBJ2-3 NA TRBV4-2 NA
CASRGNGYNEQFF TGTGCCAGCAGGGGGAACGGCTACAATGAGCAGTTCTTC TRBJ2-1 NA TRBV6-2/TRBV6-3 NA
CAISESWAAYEQYF TGTGCCATCAGTGAGTCGTGGGCCGCCTACGAGCAGTACTTC TRBJ2-7 many TRBV10-3 NA
CKGTGGNTEAFF TGTAAGGGGACAGGGGGCAATACTGAAGCTTTCTTT TRBJ1-1 few TRBV10-3 TRBD1
CASYNRMNTEAFF TGTGCCAGTTATAACAGGATGAACACTGAAGCTTTCTTT TRBJ1-1 many TRBV25-1 NA
CASSRQGANSPLHF TGTGCCAGCAGCCGACAGGGGGCAAATTCACCCCTCCACTTT TRBJ1-6 many TRBV3-1 TRBD1
CSVAGLTNYGYTF TGCAGCGTTGCAGGGTTAACTAACTATGGCTACACCTTC TRBJ1-2 many TRBV29-1 NA
CASSLAAGRYSGANVLTF TGTGCCAGCAGCTTAGCAGCTGGACGGTACTCTGGGGCCAACGTCCTGACTTTC TRBJ2-6 many TRBV7-2 NA
CSARTGGSTDTQYF TGCAGTGCTCGAACCGGAGGCAGCACAGATACGCAGTATTTT TRBJ2-3 many TRBV20-1 NA
CSASYGSAQETQYF TGCAGTGCTAGTTACGGGTCAGCCCAAGAGACCCAGTACTTC TRBJ2-5 many TRBV20-1 NA
CASTPGQYYGYTF TGCGCCAGCACTCCCGGACAGTACTATGGCTACACCTTC TRBJ1-2 many TRBV5-1 NA
CASSSGQGKLFF TGTGCCAGCAGTTCCGGACAGGGGAAACTGTTTTTT TRBJ1-4 NA TRBV12-3/TRBV12-4 TRBD1
CATSVPGGAQETQYF TGTGCCACCAGTGTACCAGGTGGAGCCCAAGAGACCCAGTACTTC TRBJ2-5 many TRBV24-1 NA
CASSVTGGSYNEQFF TGTGCCAGCAGCGTAACAGGGGGCTCCTACAATGAGCAGTTCTTC TRBJ2-1 NA TRBV9 TRBD1
CSARKDRTGEQYF TGCAGTGCTAGAAAGGACAGGACCGGCGAGCAGTACTTC TRBJ2-7 many TRBV20-1 TRBD1